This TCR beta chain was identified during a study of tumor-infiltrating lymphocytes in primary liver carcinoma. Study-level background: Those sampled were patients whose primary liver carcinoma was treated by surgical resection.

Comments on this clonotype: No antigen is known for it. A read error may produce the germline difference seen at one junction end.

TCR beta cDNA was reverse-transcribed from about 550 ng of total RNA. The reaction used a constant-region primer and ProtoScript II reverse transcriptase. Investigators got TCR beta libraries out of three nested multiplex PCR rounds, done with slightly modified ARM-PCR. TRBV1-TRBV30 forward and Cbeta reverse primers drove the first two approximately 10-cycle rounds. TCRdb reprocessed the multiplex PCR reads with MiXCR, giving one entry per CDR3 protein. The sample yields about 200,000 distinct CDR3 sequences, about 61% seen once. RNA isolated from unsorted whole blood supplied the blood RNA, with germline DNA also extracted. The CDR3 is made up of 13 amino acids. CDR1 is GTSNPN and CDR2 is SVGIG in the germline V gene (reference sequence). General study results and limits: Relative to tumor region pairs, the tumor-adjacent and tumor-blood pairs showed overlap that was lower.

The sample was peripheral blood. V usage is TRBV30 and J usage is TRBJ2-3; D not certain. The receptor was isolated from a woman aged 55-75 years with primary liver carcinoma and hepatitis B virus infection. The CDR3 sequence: CTWSLGNTDTQYF. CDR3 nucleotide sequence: TGTACCTGGAGCCTAGGAAACACAGATACGCAGTATTTT.